These T cell receptor beta chains were read from a single sample in a study of OX40 agonist ivuxolimab in advanced cancers. Profiling relied on immunoSEQ multiplex PCR, and the TCRdb table lists in-frame clones only, not all of them. Of tens of thousands of clones listed, approximately 88% are singletons. The sample in question was CD4+ or CD8+ T cells sorted from blood, obtained in a trial of the OX40 agonist ivuxolimab. The origin of the receptors is an adult with an advanced solid tumor such as melanoma, head and neck, liver or kidney cancer. CDR3s include the opening cysteine and the closing phenylalanine or tryptophan. A D gene is named only where the DNA matches it firmly. A clone size is listed for some rows: how often the clone was seen (once, few, many), or a class if it is expanded.

- TRBD1 TRBJ2-7 17 TRBV9 TGTGCCAGCAGCCCCCGTTTAGACGGGACAGGGTTCCGCGAGCAGTACTTC CASSPRLDGTGFREQYF
once - TRBJ1-4 14 TRBV5-4 TGTGCCAGCAGCGCCGCAGGGTTAAATGAAAAACTGTTTTTT CASSAAGLNEKLFF
- TRBD1 TRBJ2-7 15 TRBV11-2 TGTGCCAGCAGCTTAGAGGCAGGGGGCCTCGCCGAGCAGTACTTC CASSLEAGGLAEQYF
- - TRBJ1-1 13 TRBV9 TGTGCCAGCAGCGCCCCAACAGGTTCTGAAGCTTTCTTT CASSAPTGSEAFF
- - TRBJ2-1 11 TRBV18 TGTGCCAGCTCACTCGACGTGGGAAGGTTCTTC CASSLDVGRFF
- - TRBJ1-1 14 TRBV15 TGTGCCACCAGCGCGGGACAACCGAACACTGAAGCTTTCTTT CATSAGQPNTEAFF
- TRBD1 TRBJ1-6 18 TRBV18 TGTGCCAGCTCATGGGACAGGGCAAAATACTCCTATAATTCACCCCTCCACTTT CASSWDRAKYSYNSPLHF
- - TRBJ2-5 15 TRBV9 TGTGCCAGCAGCGTAGGAAGGGCAGGGACAGAGACCCAGTACTTC CASSVGRAGTETQYF
- TRBD1 TRBJ2-4 13 TRBV27 TGTGCCAGCGGATCACAGGGGAAAAACATTCAGTACTTC CASGSQGKNIQYF
- - TRBJ1-5 15 TRBV15 TGTGCCACCAGCAGGGAGAGGGGTCGGAGTCAGCCCCAGCATTTT CATSRERGRSQPQHF
once - TRBJ2-1 13 TRBV10-2 TGCGCCAGCAGCCGCTCGATCAGCAATGAGCAGTTCTTC CASSRSISNEQFF
- - TRBJ2-7 11 TRBV6-4 TGTGCCTCCAGGGAGTCCTACGAGCAGTACTTC CASRESYEQYF
- - TRBJ2-2 16 TRBV6-5 TGTGCCAGCAGTTACTCGCTTATCGGAGAAACCGGGGAGCTGTTTTTT CASSYSLIGETGELFF
- - TRBJ2-4 14 TRBV5-5 TGTGCCAGCAGCTTGGATAGGCGGGCAGGTATTCAGTACTTC CASSLDRRAGIQYF
- TRBD2 TRBJ2-1 17 TRBV7-9 TGTGCCAGCAGCTTAGCCAGGACTAGCGGGACGTACAATGAGCAGTTCTTC CASSLARTSGTYNEQFF
- TRBD2 TRBJ2-3 18 TRBV4-1 TGCGCCAGCAGCCAAGACAGCCGGACTAGCGGGAATAGGAATACGCAGTATTTT CASSQDSRTSGNRNTQYF
- - TRBJ2-7 13 TRBV4-2 TGTGCCAGCAGCCCCACAGGGCCCTACGAGCAGTACTTC CASSPTGPYEQYF
- - TRBJ1-6 13 TRBV28 TGTGCCAGCGGGACACCGAATAATTCACCCCTCCACTTT CASGTPNNSPLHF
few - TRBJ1-5 13 TRBV28 TGTGCCAGCAGTTCCCGGACTCACCAGCCCCAGCATTTT CASSSRTHQPQHF
- - TRBJ1-1 13 TRBV6-6 TGTGCCAGCAGTTACTCGAGGTCGGATGAAGCTTTCTTT CASSYSRSDEAFF
- TRBD1 TRBJ1-4 15 TRBV5-1 TGCGCCAGCAGCTTTTCAGGGGGCAATAATGAAAAACTGTTTTTT CASSFSGGNNEKLFF